The clone carrying this T cell receptor beta chain has more than one count but fewer than ten. This record comes from a study of blood T cell repertoires in COVID-19. The CDR3 extends over 16 amino acids. Trimming took 0 bases from V and 7 from J, leaving 13 bases between them. CDR1 SEHNR and CDR2 FQNEAQ come from the germline V gene (reference sequence). TCRdb's copy holds only in-frame clones and misses some; the assay was immunoSEQ multiplex PCR. This table holds hundreds of thousands of clones, more than 75% found once. The source is a woman in her twenties or thirties who had recovered from COVID-19. The rearrangement links TRBV7-9 to TRBJ1-6; TRBD1 is a possible D gene (5 bases). Sequences were obtained from PBMCs or T cells enriched from blood (not recorded which). CDR3: CASSLAGGYGNSPLHF. The CDR3 DNA reads TGTGCCAGCAGCTTAGCGGGGGGGTACGGCAATTCACCCCTCCACTTT.